Reported below is one T cell receptor (beta chain). Antigen unknown. The data originate from a study of cytomegalovirus exposure and HLA in healthy donors. Overall study: It was reported in a later analysis that the 100 to 150 validation repertoires used the same platform as the approximately 600 first-cohort repertoires. General study results and limits: With high specificity and sensitivity, the classifier reportedly diagnosed cytomegalovirus status. The study designated some 180 TCR beta chains cytomegalovirus-associated. The finding came from a later analysis; first-cohort TCR clusters tended to co-occur in the 130 or so validation repertoires.

TCRdb keeps only in-frame clones here, not all; method: immunoSEQ multiplex PCR. The table has around 150,000 clones, 70% to 90% seen once. The sequencing input was PBMCs. The TCR was taken from a woman between 18 and 29 years old in good health and CMV-seropositive.

CDR3 residues: CASSVDPGLPHNEQFF. CDR3 nucleotide sequence: TGTGCCAGCAGCGTAGATCCCGGACTCCCCCACAATGAGCAGTTCTTC. The V call is TRBV9, the J call TRBJ2-1, with D tentatively TRBD2 (5 bases). With 0 bases removed from V and 5 bases from J, the gap between germline ends came to 15 bases. CDR3 length equals 16 residues. In germline, CDR1 is SGDLS, CDR2 YYNGEE.